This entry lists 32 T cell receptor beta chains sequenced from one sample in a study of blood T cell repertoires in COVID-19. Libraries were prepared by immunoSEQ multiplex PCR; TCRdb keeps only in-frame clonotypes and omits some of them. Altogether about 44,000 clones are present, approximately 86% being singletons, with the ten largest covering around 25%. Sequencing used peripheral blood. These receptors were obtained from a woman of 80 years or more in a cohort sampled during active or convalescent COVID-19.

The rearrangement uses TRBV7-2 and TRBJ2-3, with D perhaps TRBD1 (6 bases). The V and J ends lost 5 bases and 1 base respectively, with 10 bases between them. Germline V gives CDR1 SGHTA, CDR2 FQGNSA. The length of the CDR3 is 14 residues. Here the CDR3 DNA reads TGTGCCAGCAGCACAAGACAGGGCACAGATACGCAGTATTTT. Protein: CASSTRQGTDTQYF.

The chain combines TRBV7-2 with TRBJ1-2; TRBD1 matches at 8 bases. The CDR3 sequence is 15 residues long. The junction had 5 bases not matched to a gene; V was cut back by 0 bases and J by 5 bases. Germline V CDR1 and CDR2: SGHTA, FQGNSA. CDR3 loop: CASSLAWTGKYGYTF. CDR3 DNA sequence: TGTGCCAGCAGCTTAGCGTGGACAGGGAAGTATGGCTACACCTTC.

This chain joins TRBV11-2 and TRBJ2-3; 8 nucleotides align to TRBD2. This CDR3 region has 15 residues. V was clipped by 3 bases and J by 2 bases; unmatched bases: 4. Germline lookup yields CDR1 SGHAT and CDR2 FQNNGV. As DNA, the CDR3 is TGTGCCAGCAGCTTGAATAGCGGGGTCACAGATACGCAGTATTTT. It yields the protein CASSLNSGVTDTQYF.

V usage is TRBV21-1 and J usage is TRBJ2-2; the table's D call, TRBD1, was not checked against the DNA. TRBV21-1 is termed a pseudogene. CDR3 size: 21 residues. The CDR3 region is CASSKPALGRGHSGGTGELFF. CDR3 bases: TGTGCCAGCAGCAAACCCGCGTTGGGCAGGGGGCACTCCGGGGGTACCGGGGAGCTGTTTTTT.

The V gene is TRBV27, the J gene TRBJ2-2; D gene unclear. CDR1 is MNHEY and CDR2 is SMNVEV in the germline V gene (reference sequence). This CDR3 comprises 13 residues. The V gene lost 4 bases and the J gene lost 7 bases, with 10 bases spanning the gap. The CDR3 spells CASSSTVVGELFF. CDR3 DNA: TGTGCCAGCAGTTCAACAGTCGTCGGGGAGCTGTTTTTT.

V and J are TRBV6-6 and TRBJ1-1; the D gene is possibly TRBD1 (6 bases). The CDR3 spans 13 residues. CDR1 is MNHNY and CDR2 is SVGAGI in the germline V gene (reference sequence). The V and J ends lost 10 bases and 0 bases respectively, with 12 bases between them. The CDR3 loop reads CATNRAVNTEAFF. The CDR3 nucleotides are TGTGCCACCAACAGGGCGGTGAACACTGAAGCTTTCTTT.

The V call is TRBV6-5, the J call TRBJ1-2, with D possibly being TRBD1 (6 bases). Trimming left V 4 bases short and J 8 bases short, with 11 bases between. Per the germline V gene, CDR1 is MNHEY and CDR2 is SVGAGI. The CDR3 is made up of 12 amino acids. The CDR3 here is CASSSRGEGYTF. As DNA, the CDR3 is TGTGCCAGCAGTTCCAGGGGTGAGGGCTACACCTTC.

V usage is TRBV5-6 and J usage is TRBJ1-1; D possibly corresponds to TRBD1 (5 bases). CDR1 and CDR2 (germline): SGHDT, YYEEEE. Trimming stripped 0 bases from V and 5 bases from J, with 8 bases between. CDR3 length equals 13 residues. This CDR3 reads CASSLVGATEAFF. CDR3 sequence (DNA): TGTGCCAGCAGCTTGGTAGGGGCAACTGAAGCTTTCTTT.

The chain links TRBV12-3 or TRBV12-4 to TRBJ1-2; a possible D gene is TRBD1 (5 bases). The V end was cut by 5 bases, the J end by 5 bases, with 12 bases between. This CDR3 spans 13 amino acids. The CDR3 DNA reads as TGTGCCAGCAGTCAATCGGGGGGGTATGGCTACACCTTC. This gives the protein CASSQSGGYGYTF.

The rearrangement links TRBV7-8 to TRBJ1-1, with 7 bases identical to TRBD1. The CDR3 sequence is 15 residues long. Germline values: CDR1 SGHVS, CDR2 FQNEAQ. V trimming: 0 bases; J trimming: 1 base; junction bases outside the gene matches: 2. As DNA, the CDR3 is TGTGCCAGCAGCTTAGCCGGGACAGCGAACACTGAAGCTTTCTTT. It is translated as CASSLAGTANTEAFF.

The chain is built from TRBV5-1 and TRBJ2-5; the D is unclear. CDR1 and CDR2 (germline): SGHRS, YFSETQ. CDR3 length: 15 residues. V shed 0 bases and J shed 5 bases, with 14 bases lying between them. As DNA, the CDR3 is TGCGCCAGCAGCTTGGCTGGGCAAACGTTTGAGACCCAGTACTTC. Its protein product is CASSLAGQTFETQYF.

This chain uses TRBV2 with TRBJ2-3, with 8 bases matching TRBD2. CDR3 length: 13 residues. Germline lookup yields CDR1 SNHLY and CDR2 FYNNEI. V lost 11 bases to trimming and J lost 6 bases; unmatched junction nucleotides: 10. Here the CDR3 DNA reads TGTGCCCTCAGGCGGGGGGTCGGGGATACGCAGTATTTT. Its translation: CALRRGVGDTQYF. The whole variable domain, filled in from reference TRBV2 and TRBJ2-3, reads EPEVTQTPSHQVTQMGQEVILRCVPISNHLYFYWYRQILGQKVEFLVSFYNNEISEKSEIFDDQFSVERPDGSNFTLKIRSTKLEDSAMYFCALRRGVGDTQYFGPGTRLTVL.

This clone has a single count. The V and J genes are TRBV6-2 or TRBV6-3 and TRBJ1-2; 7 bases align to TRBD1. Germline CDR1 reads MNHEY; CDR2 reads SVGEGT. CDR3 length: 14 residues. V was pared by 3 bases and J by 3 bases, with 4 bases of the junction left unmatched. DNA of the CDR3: TGTGCCAGCAGTTATCCGCAGGGGGACTATGGCTACACCTTC. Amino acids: CASSYPQGDYGYTF.

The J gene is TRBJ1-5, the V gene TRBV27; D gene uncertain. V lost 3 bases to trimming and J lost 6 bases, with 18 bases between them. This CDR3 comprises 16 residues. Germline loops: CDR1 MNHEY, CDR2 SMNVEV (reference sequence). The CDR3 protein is CASSFRGDRSGQPQHF. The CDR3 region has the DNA TGTGCCAGCAGTTTTCGGGGAGACCGCTCGGGTCAGCCCCAGCATTTT.

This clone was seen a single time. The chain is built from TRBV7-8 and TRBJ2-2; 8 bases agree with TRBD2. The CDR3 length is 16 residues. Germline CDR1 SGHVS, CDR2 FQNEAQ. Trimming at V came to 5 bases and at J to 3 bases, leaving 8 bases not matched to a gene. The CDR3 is CASSPRAGGDTGELFF. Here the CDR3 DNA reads TGTGCCAGCAGCCCGCGCGCGGGGGGCGACACCGGGGAGCTGTTTTTT.

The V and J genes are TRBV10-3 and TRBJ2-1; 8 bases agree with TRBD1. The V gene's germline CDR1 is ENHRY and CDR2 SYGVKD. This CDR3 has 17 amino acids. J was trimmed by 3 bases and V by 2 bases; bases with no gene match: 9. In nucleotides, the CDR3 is TGTGCCATCAGTGAGCCATACAGGGGGATGAGCTACAATGAGCAGTTCTTC. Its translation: CAISEPYRGMSYNEQFF.

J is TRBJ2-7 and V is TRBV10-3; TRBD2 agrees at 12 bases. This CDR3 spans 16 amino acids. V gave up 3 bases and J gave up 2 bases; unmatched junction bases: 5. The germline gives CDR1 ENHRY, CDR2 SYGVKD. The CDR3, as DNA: TGTGCCATCAGTGATTCGACTAGCGGGGGAGCCTACGAGCAGTACTTC. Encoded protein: CAISDSTSGGAYEQYF.

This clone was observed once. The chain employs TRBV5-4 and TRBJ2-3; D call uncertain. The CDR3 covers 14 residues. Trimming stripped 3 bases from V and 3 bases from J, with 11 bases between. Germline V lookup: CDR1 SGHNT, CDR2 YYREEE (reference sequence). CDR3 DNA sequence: TGTGCCAGCAGCTCAAAGACTGAGACAGATACGCAGTATTTT. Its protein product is CASSSKTETDTQYF.

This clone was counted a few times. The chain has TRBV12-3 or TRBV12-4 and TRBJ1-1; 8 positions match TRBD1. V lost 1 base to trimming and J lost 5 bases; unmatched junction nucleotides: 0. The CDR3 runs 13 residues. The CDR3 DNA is TGTGCCAGCAGTTTAGACAGGGGGACTGAAGCTTTCTTT. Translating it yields CASSLDRGTEAFF.

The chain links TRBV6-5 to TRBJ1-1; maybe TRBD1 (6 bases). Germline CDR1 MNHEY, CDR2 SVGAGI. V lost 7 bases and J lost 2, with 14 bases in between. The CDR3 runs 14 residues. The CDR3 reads CASTPGHGNTEAFF. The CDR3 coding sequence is TGTGCCAGCACTCCGGGACACGGCAACACTGAAGCTTTCTTT.

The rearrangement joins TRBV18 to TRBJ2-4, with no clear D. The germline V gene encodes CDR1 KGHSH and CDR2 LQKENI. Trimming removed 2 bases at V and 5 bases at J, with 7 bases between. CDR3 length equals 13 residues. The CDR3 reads CASSPGRENIQYF. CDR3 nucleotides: TGTGCCAGCTCACCAGGTAGAGAAAACATTCAGTACTTC.

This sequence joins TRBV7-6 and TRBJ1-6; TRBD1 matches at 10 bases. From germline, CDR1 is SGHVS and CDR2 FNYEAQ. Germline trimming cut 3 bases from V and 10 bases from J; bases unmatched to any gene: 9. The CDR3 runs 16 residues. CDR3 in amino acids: CASSFRPGTGVSPLHF. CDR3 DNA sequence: TGTGCCAGCAGCTTTAGGCCCGGGACAGGGGTCTCACCCCTCCACTTT.

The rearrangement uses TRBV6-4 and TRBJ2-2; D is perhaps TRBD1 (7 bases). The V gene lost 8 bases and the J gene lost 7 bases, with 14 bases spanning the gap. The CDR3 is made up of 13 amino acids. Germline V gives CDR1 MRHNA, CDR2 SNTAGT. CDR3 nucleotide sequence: TGTGCCAGCCGGAGGGGGCTCAGCGGGGAGCTGTTTTTT. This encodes CASRRGLSGELFF.

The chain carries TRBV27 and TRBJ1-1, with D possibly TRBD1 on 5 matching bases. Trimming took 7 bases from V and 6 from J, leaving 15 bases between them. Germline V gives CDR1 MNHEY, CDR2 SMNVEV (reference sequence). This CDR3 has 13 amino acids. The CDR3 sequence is CASTKNPRAEAFF. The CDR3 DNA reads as TGTGCCAGCACCAAGAACCCCAGGGCTGAAGCTTTCTTT.

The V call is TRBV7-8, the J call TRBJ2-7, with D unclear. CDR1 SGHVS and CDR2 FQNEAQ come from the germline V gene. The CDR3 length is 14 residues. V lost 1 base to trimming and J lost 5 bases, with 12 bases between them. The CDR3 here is CASSLVVHVDEQYF. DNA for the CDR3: TGTGCCAGCAGCTTAGTTGTCCATGTAGACGAGCAGTACTTC.

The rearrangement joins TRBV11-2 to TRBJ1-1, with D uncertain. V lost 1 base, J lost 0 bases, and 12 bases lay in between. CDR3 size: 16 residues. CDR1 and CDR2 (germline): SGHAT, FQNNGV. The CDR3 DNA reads TGTGCCAGCAGCTTAGGCGACGGACTAATGAACACTGAAGCTTTCTTT. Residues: CASSLGDGLMNTEAFF.

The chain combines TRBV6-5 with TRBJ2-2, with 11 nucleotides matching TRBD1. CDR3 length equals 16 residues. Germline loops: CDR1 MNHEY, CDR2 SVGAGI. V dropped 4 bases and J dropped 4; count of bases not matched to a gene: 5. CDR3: CASSFDGTGGTGELFF. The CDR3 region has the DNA TGTGCCAGCAGTTTTGATGGGACAGGGGGCACCGGGGAGCTGTTTTTT.

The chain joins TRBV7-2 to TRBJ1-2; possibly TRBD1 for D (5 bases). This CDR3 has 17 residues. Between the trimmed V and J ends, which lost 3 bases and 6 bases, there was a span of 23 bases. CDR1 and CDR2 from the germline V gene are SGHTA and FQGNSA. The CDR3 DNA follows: TGTGCCAGCAGCTTGTTTCTGGGAGGGGCTTCCACTCATGGCTACACCTTC. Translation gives CASSLFLGGASTHGYTF.

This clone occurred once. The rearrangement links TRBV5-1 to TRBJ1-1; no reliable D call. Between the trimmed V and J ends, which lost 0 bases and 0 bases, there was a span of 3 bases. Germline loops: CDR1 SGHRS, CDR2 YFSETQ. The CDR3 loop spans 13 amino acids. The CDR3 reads CASSLAVNTEAFF. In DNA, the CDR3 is TGCGCCAGCAGCTTGGCGGTGAACACTGAAGCTTTCTTT. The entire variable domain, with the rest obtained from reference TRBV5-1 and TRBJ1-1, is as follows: KAGVTQTPRYLIKTRGQQVTLSCSPISGHRSVSWYQQTPGQGLQFLFEYFSETQRNKGNFPGRFSGRQFSNSRSEMNVSTLELGDSALYLCASSLAVNTEAFFGQGTRLTVV.

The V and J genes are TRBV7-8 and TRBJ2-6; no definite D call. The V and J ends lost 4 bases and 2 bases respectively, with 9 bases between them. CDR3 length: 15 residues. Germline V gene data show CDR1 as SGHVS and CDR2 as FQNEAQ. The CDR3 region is CASSSGAPGANVLTF. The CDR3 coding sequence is TGTGCCAGCAGCTCAGGCGCCCCTGGGGCCAACGTCCTGACTTTC.

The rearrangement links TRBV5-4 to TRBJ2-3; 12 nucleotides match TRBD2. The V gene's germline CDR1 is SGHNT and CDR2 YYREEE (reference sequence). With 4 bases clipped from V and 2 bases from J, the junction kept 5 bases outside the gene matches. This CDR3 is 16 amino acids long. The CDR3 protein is CASSKTSGGTTDTQYF. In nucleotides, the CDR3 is TGTGCCAGCAGCAAAACTAGCGGGGGGACCACAGATACGCAGTATTTT.

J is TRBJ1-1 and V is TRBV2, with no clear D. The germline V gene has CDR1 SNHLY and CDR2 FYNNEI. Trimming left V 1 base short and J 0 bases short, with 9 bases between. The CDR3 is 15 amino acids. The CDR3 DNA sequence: TGTGCCAGCAGTGAAGAAGAACATTTGAACACTGAAGCTTTCTTT. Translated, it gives CASSEEEHLNTEAFF. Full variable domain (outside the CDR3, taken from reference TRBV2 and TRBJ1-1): EPEVTQTPSHQVTQMGQEVILRCVPISNHLYFYWYRQILGQKVEFLVSFYNNEISEKSEIFDDQFSVERPDGSNFTLKIRSTKLEDSAMYFCASSEEEHLNTEAFFGQGTRLTVV.